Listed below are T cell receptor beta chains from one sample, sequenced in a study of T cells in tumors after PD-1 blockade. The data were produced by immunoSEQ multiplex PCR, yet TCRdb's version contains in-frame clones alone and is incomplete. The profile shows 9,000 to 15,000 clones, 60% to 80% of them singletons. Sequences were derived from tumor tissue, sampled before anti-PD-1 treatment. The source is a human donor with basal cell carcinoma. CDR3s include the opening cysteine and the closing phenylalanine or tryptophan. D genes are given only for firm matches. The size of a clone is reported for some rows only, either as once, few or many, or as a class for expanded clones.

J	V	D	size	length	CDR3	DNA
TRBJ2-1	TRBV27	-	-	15	CASSWVGGPVNEQFF	TGTGCCAGCAGTTGGGTGGGGGGGCCCGTCAATGAGCAGTTCTTC
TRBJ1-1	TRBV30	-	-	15	CACRLQRGLNTEAFF	TGTGCCTGCCGCCTACAGCGGGGGTTGAACACTGAAGCTTTCTTT
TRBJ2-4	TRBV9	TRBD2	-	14	CASSPGLAGNIQYF	TGTGCCAGCAGCCCGGGACTAGCAGGGAACATTCAGTACTTC
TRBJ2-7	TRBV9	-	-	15	CASSVTDSRDYEQYF	TGTGCCAGCAGCGTAACGGATTCTAGAGATTACGAGCAGTACTTC
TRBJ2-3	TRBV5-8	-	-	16	CASSLGGVMGTDTQYF	TGTGCCAGCAGCTTGGGAGGGGTTATGGGCACAGATACGCAGTATTTT
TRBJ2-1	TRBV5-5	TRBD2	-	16	CASSLAAGGAYNEQFF	TGTGCCAGCAGCTTGGCAGCGGGGGGTGCCTACAATGAGCAGTTCTTC
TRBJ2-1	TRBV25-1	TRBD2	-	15	CASSPTSGGYNEQFF	TGTGCCAGCAGTCCTACTAGCGGGGGCTACAATGAGCAGTTCTTC
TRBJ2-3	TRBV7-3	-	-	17	CASRRNGGDFRTDTQYF	TGTGCCAGCAGGCGGAATGGTGGTGACTTTCGCACAGATACGCAGTATTTT
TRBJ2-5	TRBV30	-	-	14	CAWSVQWEGETQYF	TGTGCCTGGAGTGTACAATGGGAAGGAGAGACCCAGTACTTC
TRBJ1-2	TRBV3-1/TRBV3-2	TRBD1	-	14	CASSPWTGLLGYTF	TGTGCCAGCAGCCCCTGGACAGGGCTCCTAGGCTACACCTTC
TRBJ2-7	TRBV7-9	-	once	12	CASSPRGGEQYF	TGTGCCAGCAGCCCCCGGGGAGGCGAGCAGTACTTC
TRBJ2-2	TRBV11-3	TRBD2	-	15	CASSLPGGASGELFF	TGTGCCAGCAGCCTCCCGGGGGGGGCGAGCGGGGAGCTGTTTTTT
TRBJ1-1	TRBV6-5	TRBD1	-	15	CASIRDRVSYTEAFF	TGTGCCAGCATTAGGGACAGGGTGAGTTACACTGAAGCTTTCTTT
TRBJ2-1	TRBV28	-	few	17	CASTDPRRGPGFNEQFF	TGTGCCAGCACCGACCCTAGAAGAGGGCCGGGATTCAATGAGCAGTTCTTC
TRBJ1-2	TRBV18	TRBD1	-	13	CASSSTGDYGYTF	TGTGCCAGCTCATCGACAGGGGACTATGGCTACACCTTC
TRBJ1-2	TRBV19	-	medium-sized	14	CASSIDPFNYGYTF	TGTGCCAGTAGTATAGATCCCTTTAACTATGGCTACACCTTC
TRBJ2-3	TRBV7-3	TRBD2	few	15	CASRLAGVPTDTQYF	TGTGCCAGTCGACTAGCGGGGGTCCCCACAGATACGCAGTATTTT
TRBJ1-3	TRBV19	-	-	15	CASSIIQASGNTIYF	TGTGCCAGTAGTATTATCCAAGCCTCTGGAAACACCATATATTTT
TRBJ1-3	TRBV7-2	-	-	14	CASSRRGSGNTIYF	TGTGCCAGCAGCCGCAGGGGTTCGGGAAACACCATATATTTT
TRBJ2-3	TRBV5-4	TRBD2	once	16	CASGVPGLAYTDTQYF	TGTGCCAGCGGGGTTCCGGGACTAGCGTACACAGATACGCAGTATTTT
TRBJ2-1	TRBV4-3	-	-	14	CASSQDQGTVEQFF	TGCGCCAGCAGCCAAGATCAGGGGACGGTTGAGCAGTTCTTC
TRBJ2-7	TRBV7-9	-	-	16	CASSLVPGRSSYEQYF	TGTGCCAGCAGCTTAGTCCCAGGTAGGAGCTCCTACGAGCAGTACTTC
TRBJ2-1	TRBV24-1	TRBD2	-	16	CATSDPLAGVYDEQFF	TGTGCCACCAGTGACCCTCTAGCGGGAGTATATGATGAGCAGTTCTTC
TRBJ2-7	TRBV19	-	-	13	CASSTIQGYEQYF	TGTGCCAGTAGTACCATTCAGGGATACGAGCAGTACTTC
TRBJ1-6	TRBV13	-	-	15	CASSSTGDSGTPLHF	TGTGCCAGCAGCTCGACTGGAGACTCTGGGACACCCCTCCACTTT
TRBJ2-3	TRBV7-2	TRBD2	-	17	CASSLRASGGSTDTQYF	TGTGCCAGCAGCTTAAGGGCTAGCGGGGGGAGCACAGATACGCAGTATTTT
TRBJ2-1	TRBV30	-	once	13	CAWRGDGRLGQFF	TGTGCCTGGAGGGGGGACGGCCGCTTGGGGCAGTTCTTC
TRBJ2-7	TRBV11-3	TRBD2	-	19	CASSLAGTSGFRPIYEQYF	TGTGCCAGCAGCTTAGCCGGGACTAGCGGGTTTCGACCCATCTACGAGCAGTACTTC
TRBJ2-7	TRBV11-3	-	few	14	CASSPLRRSYEQYF	TGTGCCAGCAGCCCCTTGCGCCGCTCCTACGAGCAGTACTTC
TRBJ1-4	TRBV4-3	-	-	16	CASSQDPQGLSEKLFF	TGCGCCAGCAGCCAAGACCCACAGGGATTGAGCGAAAAACTGTTTTTT
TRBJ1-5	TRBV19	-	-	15	CASSRPGYSNQPQHF	TGTGCCAGTAGTAGGCCAGGATATAGCAATCAGCCCCAGCATTTT
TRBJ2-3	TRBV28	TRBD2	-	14	CACFSGTSTDTQYF	TGTGCCTGTTTTAGCGGGACTAGCACAGATACGCAGTATTTT
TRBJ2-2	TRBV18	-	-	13	CASSPQNTGELFF	TGTGCCAGCTCACCACAGAACACCGGGGAGCTGTTTTTT
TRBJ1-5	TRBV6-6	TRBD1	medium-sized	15	CASSPHRDRLEPQHF	TGTGCCAGCAGTCCCCACCGGGACAGATTAGAGCCCCAGCATTTT
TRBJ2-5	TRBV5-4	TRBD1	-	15	CASSPGQGVGKTQYF	TGTGCCAGCAGCCCAGGACAGGGGGTGGGAAAGACCCAGTACTTC
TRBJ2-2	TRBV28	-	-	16	CASSSFQKGSTGELFF	TGTGCCAGCAGTTCCTTCCAGAAGGGGTCGACCGGGGAGCTGTTTTTT
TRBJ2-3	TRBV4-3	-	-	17	CASSQDQGRGMRDTQYF	TGCGCCAGCAGCCAAGACCAGGGCAGGGGTATGAGAGATACGCAGTATTTT
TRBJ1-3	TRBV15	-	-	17	CATSRDGGRSSGNTIYF	TGTGCCACCAGCAGAGACGGAGGCAGGAGCTCTGGAAACACCATATATTTT
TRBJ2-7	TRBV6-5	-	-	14	CASRTDGSSYEQYF	TGTGCCAGCAGAACCGACGGTTCCTCCTACGAGCAGTACTTC
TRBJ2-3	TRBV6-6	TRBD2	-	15	CASTAPTSGPDTQYF	TGTGCCAGCACCGCTCCGACTAGCGGCCCAGATACGCAGTATTTT
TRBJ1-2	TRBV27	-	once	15	CASSPDRVPNYGYTF	TGTGCCAGCAGTCCAGACAGAGTACCAAACTATGGCTACACCTTC
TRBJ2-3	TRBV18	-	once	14	CASSSPSLPDTQYF	TGTGCCAGCTCATCTCCATCGCTTCCCGATACGCAGTATTTT
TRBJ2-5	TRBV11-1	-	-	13	CASRGYGQETQYF	TGTGCCAGCAGGGGCTACGGGCAAGAGACCCAGTACTTC
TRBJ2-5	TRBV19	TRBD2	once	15	CASSMGGSFFETQYF	TGTGCCAGTAGTATGGGGGGGTCCTTCTTCGAGACCCAGTACTTC
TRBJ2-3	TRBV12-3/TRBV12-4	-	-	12	CASRTFTDTQYF	TGTGCCAGCAGGACATTCACAGATACGCAGTATTTT
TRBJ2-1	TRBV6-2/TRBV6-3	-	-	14	CASSQQLSYNEQFF	TGTGCCAGCAGTCAGCAACTCTCATACAATGAGCAGTTCTTC
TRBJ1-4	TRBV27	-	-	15	CASSPNTGTVEKLFF	TGTGCCAGCAGTCCTAATACTGGAACAGTTGAAAAACTGTTTTTT
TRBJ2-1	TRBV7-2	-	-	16	CASSFTRGASSVEQFF	TGTGCCAGCAGCTTTACCCGCGGGGCGTCCTCTGTTGAGCAGTTCTTC
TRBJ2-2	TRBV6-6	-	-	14	CASSPGPYEGELFF	TGTGCCAGCAGTCCCGGACCTTACGAGGGGGAGCTGTTTTTT